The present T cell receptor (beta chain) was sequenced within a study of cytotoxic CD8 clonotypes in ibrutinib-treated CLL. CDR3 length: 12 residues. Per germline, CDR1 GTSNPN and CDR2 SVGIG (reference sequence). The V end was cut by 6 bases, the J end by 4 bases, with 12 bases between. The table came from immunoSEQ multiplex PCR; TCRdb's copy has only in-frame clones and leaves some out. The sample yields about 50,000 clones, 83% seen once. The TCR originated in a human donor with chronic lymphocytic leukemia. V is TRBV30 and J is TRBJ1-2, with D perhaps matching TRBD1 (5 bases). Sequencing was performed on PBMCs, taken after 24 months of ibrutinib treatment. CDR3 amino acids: CACKGLSYGYTF. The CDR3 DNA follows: TGTGCCTGTAAGGGGTTAAGCTATGGCTACACCTTC.